The TCR beta chain described here comes from a study of T cell responses to AZD1222 COVID-19 vaccine listed by TCRdb under 2021. Study-level background: TCR sequencing covered some 250 trial participants: 200 to 220 given two doses of AZD1222 and 26 given two doses of MenACWY control vaccine. Trial participants were enrolled by age into 18-55, 56-69 and 70-plus year subgroups, with roughly 160, 29 and 62 TCR-sequenced participants respectively.

The CDR3 regions of human TCRbeta chains were subjected to immunosequencing. As for the original processing: TCRs in the repertoires were compared against a reference library of SARS-CoV-2-specific TCRs that had been generated with the MIRA antigen-specificity platform. Breadth meant the fraction of unique TCRs that were SARS-CoV-2-associated, whereas depth meant the fraction of total T cells that were SARS-CoV-2-associated. Each spike-specific TCR was assigned to its reactive spike region and to a CD4 or CD8 class using the MIRA data. Log10-transformed breadth and depth values were compared by one-way ANOVA with Sidak's multiple comparisons tests. TCRdb holds this immuneACCESS table with in-frame rearrangements only. Some clones are missing; in checked studies, unresolved V genes explain under half, and the rest has no known cause. For V, J and clone size, that table is used; D and trimming come from the DNA. The sample table contains hundreds of thousands of clones; only one count was recorded for about 92% of them. The top ten constitute 1% of the sample.

With regard to this clone: The antigen it recognizes is unknown. No qualities accompany the bases; no much larger clone lies one base away.

The germline V gene (reference sequence) specifies WNHNN as CDR1 and SYGVQD as CDR2. From the cysteine up to the phenylalanine, the CDR3 has a length of 13 residues. Of all the DNA, just the CDR3 is kept, 39 bases in frame from base 1. A distance of 12 bases separates the germline ends of V and J, which lose 3 bases and 7 bases respectively. The time point label corresponds to: baseline before first vaccination. The label giving this sample's treatment or condition can be read as: meningococcal conjugate vaccine given as trial control. Vaccinee samples came from UK trials COV001 and COV002, including a single-blind randomized controlled phase 2/3 trial of AZD1222 (ChAdOx1 nCoV-19) in healthy adults. Trial participant PBMC samples were collected at day 0 and day 28 after the second dose for TCRbeta chain sequencing. General conclusions and limits of the study: In the small 56-69-year group, the increase in depth fell short of significance, most likely because of low power. Conclusions about previously exposed vaccinees are limited, since just a handful of AZD1222 recipients were seropositive for SARS-CoV-2 at baseline. CD4 TCRs associated with the vaccine covered the entire spike protein, and the dominant responses were in regions 160-218 and 743-854. Spike-specific TCR breadth and depth rose significantly after two AZD1222 doses compared with day 0 and with MenACWY recipients. Reportedly, almost half of the unique spike-specific TCRs recognized epitopes lying outside the regions that are mutated in the B.1.351 and B.1.1.7 variants. Participants were mostly white British and included more females than males, and it was suggested by the authors that clonal diversity may have been underestimated. Because no samples from the day 14 peak response were available, repertoires could be characterized only after the peak T cell response.

The chain joins TRBV10-1 to TRBJ1-2; TRBD1 is possibly the D segment (6 matching bases). This clonotype was sampled from an adult in good health. Sequenced material: peripheral blood, taken on day 0 of MenACWY control vaccination. This receptor has the CDR3 CASSDNRQVGYTF. The sequence in DNA is TGCGCCAGCAGTGACAATCGACAGGTTGGCTACACCTTC.